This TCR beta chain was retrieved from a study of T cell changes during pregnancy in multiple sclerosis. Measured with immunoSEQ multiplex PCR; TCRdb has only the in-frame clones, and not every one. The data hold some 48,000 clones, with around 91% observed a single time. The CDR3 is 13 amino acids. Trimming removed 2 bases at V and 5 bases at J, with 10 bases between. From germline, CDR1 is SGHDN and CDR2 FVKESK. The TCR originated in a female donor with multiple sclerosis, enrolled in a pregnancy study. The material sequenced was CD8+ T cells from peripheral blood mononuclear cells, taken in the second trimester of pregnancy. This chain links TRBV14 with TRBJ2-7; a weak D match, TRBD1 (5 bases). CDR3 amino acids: CASSQTGANEQYF. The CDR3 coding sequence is TGTGCCAGCAGCCAAACTGGGGCCAACGAGCAGTACTTC.